A single TCR beta chain is shown here with its context. No antigen is known for it. This specimen belongs to a study of cytomegalovirus exposure and HLA in healthy donors. General study results and limits: For most TCR sequences rarity was the rule, although some public TCRs occurred in many donors. Cytomegalovirus-associated status was assigned to about 180 TCR beta chains. First-cohort TCR clusters tended to co-occur in the 95 to 150 validation repertoires, a later analysis found.

The V gene's germline CDR1 is MDHEN and CDR2 SYDVKM. This CDR3 region has 17 residues. The V segment lost 3 bases and the J segment 2 bases; nucleotides outside the gene matches: 9. Sequenced by immunoSEQ multiplex PCR; TCRdb stores in-frame clones only, minus some. In the table there are about 250,000 clones, more than 75% of which are singletons. This clonotype was sampled from a man between 18 and 29 years old in good health and CMV-seropositive. J is TRBJ2-2 and V is TRBV28; 7 bases map to TRBD2. Material for sequencing was PBMCs. The CDR3 region is CASSLRRSSGNTGELFF. CDR3 sequence (DNA): TGTGCCAGCAGTTTGCGCCGGTCTAGCGGTAACACCGGGGAGCTGTTTTTT.